The 10 T cell receptor beta chains reported below all come from one sample, sequenced in a study of T-cell memory formation after mild COVID-19. TCRdb recomputed calls from the 5' RACE reads with MiXCR, one row per CDR3 protein. This table holds fewer than 650,000 distinct CDR3 sequences, approximately 21% found once. Sequenced input: PBMCs or a T cell subset sorted from them (not recorded which). All receptors derive from an adult woman who had mild COVID-19 (a few samples of this study predate the infection). Cell type and time point are not known.

This clonotype turned up a few times. This chain uses TRBV7-8 with TRBJ2-7; unclear D gene. The CDR3 has 13 residues. Germline V gene lookup returns CDR1 SGHVS and CDR2 FQNEAQ. Trimming left V 2 bases short and J 4 bases short, with 9 bases between. CDR3 nucleotides: TGTGCCAGCAGCTTAAGTTTCCGTTACGAGCAGTACTTC. It translates to CASSLSFRYEQYF.

The chain is built from TRBV7-2 and TRBJ2-1; TRBD2 might be the D (6 bases). V was shortened by 3 bases and J by 7 bases, with 13 bases between the two germline ends. The germline CDR1 and CDR2 sequences are SGHTA and FQGNSA. The CDR3 has 14 amino acids. The CDR3 DNA reads TGTGCCAGCAGCTTGTCGCGGGCGGGGAATGAGCAGTTCTTC. It specifies CASSLSRAGNEQFF. The full variable domain, in which reference TRBV7-2 and TRBJ2-1 provide the parts outside the CDR3, is GAGVSQSPSNKVTEKGKDVELRCDPISGHTALYWYRQSLGQGLEFLIYFQGNSAPDKSGLPSDRFSAERTGGSVSTLTIQRTQQEDSAVYLCASSLSRAGNEQFFGPGTRLTVL.

This clonotype has more than one count but fewer than ten. This chain connects TRBV9 to TRBJ1-6; TRBD1 aligns across 7 bases. Trimming took 4 bases from V and 10 from J; bases not matched to a gene: 5. The length of the CDR3 is 13 residues. Germline values: CDR1 SGDLS, CDR2 YYNGEE. CDR3 protein: CASSPGQVSPLHF. The DNA of the CDR3 is TGTGCCAGCAGCCCCGGACAGGTGTCACCCCTCCACTTT.

The V and J genes are TRBV6-4 and TRBJ2-3; 10 bases fit TRBD2. Germline CDR1 reads MRHNA; CDR2 reads SNTAGT. The CDR3 loop spans 14 amino acids. J was trimmed by 1 base and V by 8 bases; bases with no gene match: 3. DNA for the CDR3: TGTGCCAGCGCTAGCGGGGGTCGCACAGATACGCAGTATTTT. Protein sequence: CASASGGRTDTQYF.

This clonotype was counted a few times. The chain's CDR3 is CASSPGTFEAFF. The CDR3, as DNA: TGTGCCAGCAGCCCAGGGACATTTGAAGCTTTCTTT. The V gene is TRBV11-3, the J gene TRBJ1-1; maybe TRBD1 (6 bases). V lost 5 bases and J 7 bases, leaving 11 bases between the germline ends. The CDR3 length is 12 residues. Per germline, CDR1 SGHNT and CDR2 YENEEA.

Only a few counts were recorded for this clonotype. The rearrangement uses TRBV12-3 or TRBV12-4 and TRBJ2-5; no firm D call. Trimming took 7 bases from V and 2 from J, leaving 14 bases between them. There are 14 residues in the CDR3. DNA for the CDR3: TGTGCCAGCACCACCGACTCGATACAAGAGACCCAGTACTTC. Encoded protein: CASTTDSIQETQYF.

The chain has TRBV18 and TRBJ2-3; D remains ambiguous. V lost 1 base and J 2 bases, leaving 10 bases between the germline ends. This CDR3 spans 15 amino acids. Germline V lookup: CDR1 KGHSH, CDR2 LQKENI. CDR3 protein: CASSPLTDPTDTQYF. CDR3 nucleotide sequence: TGTGCCAGCTCACCACTAACGGACCCCACAGATACGCAGTATTTT.

The J gene is TRBJ1-4, the V gene TRBV4-1; possible D gene TRBD1, 5 bases. CDR1 is MGHRA and CDR2 is YSYEKL in the germline V gene. The CDR3 is 16 residues long. The ends were cut back, 1 base at V and 7 bases at J, with 16 bases in the middle. As DNA, the CDR3 is TGCGCCAGCAGCCAAGTTATTGGGGACCCCGGTGAAAAACTGTTTTTT. Protein: CASSQVIGDPGEKLFF.

The genes are TRBV3-1 and TRBJ2-4; 7 nucleotides align to TRBD1. The ends lost 4 bases at V and 8 bases at J; junction bases unmatched: 5. Germline V gene sequence: CDR1 LGHDT, CDR2 YNNKEL (reference sequence). The CDR3 runs to 13 residues. The CDR3: CASSLRGTDIQYF. The CDR3 coding sequence is TGTGCCAGCAGCCTCCGAGGGACAGACATTCAGTACTTC. The whole variable domain, filled in from reference TRBV3-1 and TRBJ2-4, reads DTAVSQTPKYLVTQMGNDKSIKCEQNLGHDTMYWYKQDSKKFLKIMFSYNNKELIINETVPNRFSPKSPDKAHLNLHINSLELGDSAVYFCASSLRGTDIQYFGAGTRLSVL.

This clonotype was seen more than once but under ten times. The rearrangement uses TRBV10-2 and TRBJ2-5, with a weak D call TRBD2 (6 bases). V was clipped by 11 bases and J by 5 bases, with 18 bases between them. The germline V gene encodes CDR1 WSHSY and CDR2 SAAADI. The CDR3 contains 13 residues. This chain's CDR3 is CAAEAGLGETQYF. Here the CDR3 DNA reads TGCGCCGCCGAAGCGGGTTTGGGGGAGACCCAGTACTTC.